One sample yielded the 13 T cell receptor beta chains listed below, sequenced in a study of cytomegalovirus exposure and HLA in healthy donors. The PCR was carried out with 60 Vbeta primers and 13 Jbeta primers. Sequenced by immunoSEQ multiplex PCR; TCRdb stores in-frame clones only, minus some. The sample lists about 240,000 clones, about 86% occurring once. What was sequenced was PBMCs. These receptors came from a woman aged 60-75 years in good health and CMV-seropositive.

The CDR3, as DNA: TGCGCCAGCAGTGAGTCGGGACTAGCGAACAATGAGCAGTTCTTC. Protein sequence: CASSESGLANNEQFF. The rearrangement links TRBV10-1 to TRBJ2-1; 10 positions agree with TRBD2. Germline V gene sequence: CDR1 WNHNN, CDR2 SYGVQD (reference sequence). J lost 5 bases, V lost 0 bases, and 1 base had no gene match. The length of the CDR3 is 15 residues.

The V and J genes are TRBV7-2 and TRBJ2-5; 11 bases agree with TRBD2. The J call may be mistaken, given a closer DNA end match to TRBJ2-7. The CDR3 is 16 residues long. From germline, CDR1 is SGHTA and CDR2 FQGNSA. CDR3 region: CASSHPSGGSSYEQYF. CDR3 DNA: TGTGCCAGCAGCCACCCTAGCGGGGGGAGCTCCTACGAGCAGTACTTC.

The chain joins TRBV2 to TRBJ2-7; TRBD2 aligns across 11 bases. J gave up 2 bases and V 8 bases, and 2 bases lay outside the gene matches. The germline V gene has CDR1 SNHLY and CDR2 FYNNEI. The CDR3 covers 13 residues. The CDR3 reads CASGSGRAYEQYF. For the CDR3, the DNA is TGTGCCAGCGGTAGCGGGAGGGCCTACGAGCAGTACTTC.

V and J are TRBV7-9 and TRBJ1-1; 8 nucleotides align to TRBD1. V trimming: 5 bases; J trimming: 0 bases; junction bases outside the gene matches: 8. The V gene's germline CDR1 is SEHNR and CDR2 FQNEAQ (reference sequence). The CDR3 sequence is 16 residues long. The CDR3 DNA reads as TGTGCCAGCAGCGAACTCCAGGGGGCCATGAACACTGAAGCTTTCTTT. Its translation is CASSELQGAMNTEAFF.

V and J are TRBV27 and TRBJ2-6; the D is unclear. The length of the CDR3 is 15 residues. Trimming shortened V by 6 bases and J by 0 bases, and 9 bases separated the two germline ends. CDR1 is MNHEY and CDR2 is SMNVEV in the germline V gene (reference sequence). The CDR3 coding sequence is TGTGCCAGCAGGACGGGTAGCTCTGGGGCCAACGTCCTGACTTTC. Translated, it gives CASRTGSSGANVLTF.

The gene calls are TRBV15 and TRBJ2-3; D remains ambiguous. This CDR3 is 14 amino acids long. CDR1 is LNHNV, CDR2 YYDKDF, per germline (reference sequence). V shed 5 bases and J shed 4 bases, with 13 bases lying between them. CDR3 region: CATSAIRVPDTQYF. CDR3 DNA: TGTGCCACCAGCGCCATCCGGGTGCCAGATACGCAGTATTTT.

This clone has just a few counts. The chain links TRBV19 to TRBJ2-3; D is undetermined. Germline loops: CDR1 LNHDA, CDR2 SQIVND (reference sequence). CDR3 length equals 15 residues. V lost 2 bases and J lost 0, with 9 bases in between. The CDR3 loop reads CASSIRTASTDTQYF. For the CDR3, the DNA is TGTGCCAGTAGTATACGAACAGCTAGCACAGATACGCAGTATTTT.

CDR3 nucleotides: TGCAGCGGGTGCTCGGCGGGAGGGACTGATACGCAGTATTTT. Translation: CSGCSAGGTDTQYF. The V and J genes are TRBV29-1 and TRBJ2-3, with 9 bases lining up with TRBD2. Germline CDR1 SQVTM, CDR2 ANQGSEA. This CDR3 comprises 14 residues. V was pared by 7 bases and J by 6 bases, with 11 bases of the junction left unmatched.

This rearrangement joins TRBV7-9 to TRBJ2-7, with D perhaps TRBD2 (6 bases). Germline V CDR1 and CDR2: SEHNR, FQNEAQ (reference sequence). The CDR3 consists of 14 residues. V was cut by 4 bases and J by 3 bases, with 13 bases left in between. The CDR3 here is CASSYLGTHYEQYF. CDR3 nucleotides: TGTGCCAGCAGCTACCTAGGGACTCACTACGAGCAGTACTTC.

A note on this clone: At one end, the junction sequence differs from germline, possibly due to a read error. The V and J genes are TRBV18 and TRBJ2-7; 9 nucleotides agree with TRBD2. The CDR3 sequence is 15 residues long. From germline, CDR1 is KGHSH and CDR2 LQKENI. CDR3 in DNA: TGTGCCAGCTCATCACCGGGACTAGCAATTGGCGAGCAGTACTTC. Translating it yields CASSSPGLAIGEQYF.

The chain has TRBV5-6 and TRBJ1-4; TRBD1 might be the D (6 bases). Per the germline V gene, CDR1 is SGHDT and CDR2 is YYEEEE. This CDR3 comprises 14 residues. Trimming left V 1 base short and J 4 bases short, with 8 bases between. CDR3: CASSLQGNNEKLFF. The CDR3 DNA reads TGTGCCAGCAGCTTGCAGGGGAATAATGAAAAACTGTTTTTT. Variable domain in full (rest from reference TRBV5-6 and TRBJ1-4): DAGVTQSPTHLIKTRGQQVTLRCSPKSGHDTVSWYQQALGQGPQFIFQYYEEEERQRGNFPDRFSGHQFPNYSSELNVNALLLGDSALYLCASSLQGNNEKLFFGSGTQLSVL.

This clone was seen only a few times. This rearrangement joins TRBV5-4 to TRBJ1-3; the D gene is possibly TRBD1 (6 bases). Germline V gives CDR1 SGHNT, CDR2 YYREEE (reference sequence). This CDR3 is 15 amino acids long. V was trimmed by 2 bases and J by 0 bases, leaving 9 bases between them. The CDR3 DNA reads TGTGCCAGCAGCTTCCTACAGGGCTCTGGAAACACCATATATTTT. Amino acid sequence: CASSFLQGSGNTIYF. Full variable domain (rest looked up from reference TRBV5-4 and TRBJ1-3): ETGVTQSPTHLIKTRGQQVTLRCSSQSGHNTVSWYQQALGQGPQFIFQYYREEENGRGNFPPRFSGLQFPNYSSELNVNALELDDSALYLCASSFLQGSGNTIYFGEGSWLTVV.

This chain links TRBV11-3 with TRBJ2-7; possibly TRBD1 for D (5 bases). CDR1 SGHNT and CDR2 YENEEA come from the germline V gene. The CDR3 is made up of 13 amino acids. V was shortened by 4 bases and J by 3 bases, with 10 bases between the two germline ends. DNA for the CDR3: TGTGCCAGCAGCTATGGGGCCAGCTACGAGCAGTACTTC. This codes for CASSYGASYEQYF.